This TCR beta chain is drawn from a study of regulatory T cells in long-lasting Graves disease. Time point given: newly diagnosed GD, antithyroid drugs for less than 3 months. With RNA extracted from PBMCs as input, the TCR library was made. In building TCR beta libraries, iRepertoire HTBI primers were used together with Arm-PCR of CDR3 regions. TCRdb independently ran MiXCR on the multiplex PCR reads; one entry per CDR3 protein. The sample lists 400,000 to 650,000 distinct CDR3 sequences; roughly 15% were seen once. This clonotype was recorded many times. V was pared by 4 bases and J by 0 bases, with 13 bases between. CDR3 size: 16 residues. Germline CDR1 and CDR2: MNHEY and SVGAGI. These same records also appear under a second study, on T cells in Graves' hyperthyroidism and ophthalmopathy.

The rearrangement links TRBV6-5 to TRBJ1-5; D is unresolved. The sequencing used peripheral blood mononuclear cells (PBMCs), collected at new diagnosis, from a patient treated with antithyroid drugs. The TCR was taken from a middle-aged woman with Graves disease. As DNA, the CDR3 is TGTGCCAGCAGTTTAAGGACGACCTTTAGCAATCAGCCCCAGCATTTT. Its protein product is CASSLRTTFSNQPQHF.